The next 3 T cell receptor beta chains were all read from a single sample in a study of blood T cell repertoires in COVID-19. Produced via immunoSEQ multiplex PCR; TCRdb's table is partial and in-frame only. The data show 250,000 or so clones, about 90% seen once. What was sequenced was peripheral blood. The receptors here all came from a woman aged 55-70 years with acute or convalescent COVID-19.

This clone was detected only once. The rearrangement links TRBV27 to TRBJ1-5; 7 bases line up with TRBD1. Germline V gene lookup returns CDR1 MNHEY and CDR2 SMNVEV (reference sequence). The CDR3 runs 18 residues. J lost 0 bases, V lost 3 bases, and 11 bases had no gene match. The CDR3: CASSFPGQADNSNQPQHF. CDR3 coding DNA: TGTGCCAGCAGTTTCCCAGGACAGGCTGATAATAGCAATCAGCCCCAGCATTTT.

The V and J genes are TRBV10-3 and TRBJ2-7, with 14 nucleotides matching TRBD2. The germline V gene encodes CDR1 ENHRY and CDR2 SYGVKD. V lost 10 bases, J lost 1 base, and 6 bases stayed unmatched. The length of the CDR3 is 15 residues. CDR3: CATGTSGGVSYEQYF. CDR3 bases: TGTGCCACAGGGACTAGCGGGGGTGTTTCCTACGAGCAGTACTTC.

This chain links TRBV7-9 with TRBJ2-2, with 7 bases that match TRBD1. The V gene's germline CDR1 is SEHNR and CDR2 FQNEAQ (reference sequence). CDR3 size: 17 residues. The V segment lost 0 bases and the J segment 0 bases; nucleotides outside the gene matches: 4. The CDR3 coding sequence is TGTGCCAGCAGCTTAGCCGCTGGGACAGCGAACACCGGGGAGCTGTTTTTT. Protein sequence: CASSLAAGTANTGELFF.